The entry below gives a single TCR beta chain sequence along with its context. The length of the CDR3 is 14 residues. Germline-derived CDR1 and CDR2 are LGHDT and YNNKEL (reference sequence). J gave up 6 bases and V 1 base, and 4 bases lay outside the gene matches. This specimen comes from a study of blood T cell repertoires in COVID-19. Study details: Specimens from acute and convalescent COVID-19 originated in the United States, Italy and Spain. PBMCs, B-cell-depleted T cells, or T cells provided the cDNA or gDNA that made up the material.

Original methodology: Estimation of nucleated cell counts was performed using reference gene primer amplification. Only in-frame clones appear in the TCRdb table, and some are missing; sequencing was by immunoSEQ multiplex PCR. For V, J and clone size, that table is used; D and trimming come from the DNA. The sample shows 110,000 or so clones, 84% of them seen only once. The source material was peripheral blood. This chain uses TRBV3-1 (or the pseudogene TRBV3-2) with TRBJ1-1; TRBD1 matches at 8 bases. This TCR was recovered from a woman between 35 and 50 years old with acute or convalescent COVID-19. The CDR3 nucleotides are TGTGCCAGCAGCCAAGCGACAGGGGAAGCTGAAGCTTTCTTT. Protein sequence: CASSQATGEAEAFF.